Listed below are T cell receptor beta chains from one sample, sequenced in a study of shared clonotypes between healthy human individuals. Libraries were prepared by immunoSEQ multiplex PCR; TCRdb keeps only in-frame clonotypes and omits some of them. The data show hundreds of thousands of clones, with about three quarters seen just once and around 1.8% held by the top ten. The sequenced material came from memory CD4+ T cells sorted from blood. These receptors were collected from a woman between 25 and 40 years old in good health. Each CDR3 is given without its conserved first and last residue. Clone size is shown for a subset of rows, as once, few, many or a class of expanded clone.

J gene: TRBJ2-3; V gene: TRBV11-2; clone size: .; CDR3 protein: ASSLRISGAVDTQY
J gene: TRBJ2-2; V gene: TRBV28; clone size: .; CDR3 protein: ASSSGQALPGELF
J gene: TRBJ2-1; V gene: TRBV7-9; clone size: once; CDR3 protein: ASSATSPGYNEQF
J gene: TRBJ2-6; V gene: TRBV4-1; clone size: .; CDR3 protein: ASSQRFQGSGANVLT
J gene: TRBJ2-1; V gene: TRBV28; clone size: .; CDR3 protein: ASSLLAGAYNEQF
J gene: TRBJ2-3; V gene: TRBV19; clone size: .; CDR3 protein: ASSIDHGGTTYTDTQY
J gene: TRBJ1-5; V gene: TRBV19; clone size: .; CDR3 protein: ASTGTTGYNQPQH
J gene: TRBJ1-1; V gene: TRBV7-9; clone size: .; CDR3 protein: ASSPTRGTMLNTEAF
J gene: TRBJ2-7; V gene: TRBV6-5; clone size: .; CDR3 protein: ASSTPSLLGHEQY
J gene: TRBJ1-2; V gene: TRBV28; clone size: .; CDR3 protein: ASSFTGFGYT
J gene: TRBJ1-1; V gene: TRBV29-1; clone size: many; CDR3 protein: SVVGTGDTEAF
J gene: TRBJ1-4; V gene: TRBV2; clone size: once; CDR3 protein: ASRGQGALKLF
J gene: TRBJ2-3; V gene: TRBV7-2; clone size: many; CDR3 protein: ASSLALISTDTQY
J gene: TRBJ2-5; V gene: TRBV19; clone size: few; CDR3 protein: ASISETQY
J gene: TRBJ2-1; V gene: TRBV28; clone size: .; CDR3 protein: ASSPLPMTGKDLYNEQF
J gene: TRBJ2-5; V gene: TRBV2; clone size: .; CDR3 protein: ASSEWGGETQY
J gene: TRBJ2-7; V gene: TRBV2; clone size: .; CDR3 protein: ASSELVPAGGPD
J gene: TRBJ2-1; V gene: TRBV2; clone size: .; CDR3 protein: ASHPSLATNEQF
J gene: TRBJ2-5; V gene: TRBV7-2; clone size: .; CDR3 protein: ASRGGETQY
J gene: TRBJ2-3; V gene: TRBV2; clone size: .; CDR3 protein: ASRAGQLDTQY
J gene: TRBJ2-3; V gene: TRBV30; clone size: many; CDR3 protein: AWGRESDTQY
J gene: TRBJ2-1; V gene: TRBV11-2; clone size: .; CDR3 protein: ASSQSGRGSYNEQF
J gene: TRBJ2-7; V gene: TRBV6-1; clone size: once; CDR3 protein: ASRVTLYEQY
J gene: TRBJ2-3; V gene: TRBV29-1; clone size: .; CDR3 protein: SVERSYLGDTQY
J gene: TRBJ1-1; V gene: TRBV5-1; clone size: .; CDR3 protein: ASSSDGNTEAF
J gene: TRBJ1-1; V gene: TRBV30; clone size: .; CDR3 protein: AWSSPGTGDTEAF
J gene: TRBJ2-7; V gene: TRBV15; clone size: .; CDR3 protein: ATSRELAGGPFEQY
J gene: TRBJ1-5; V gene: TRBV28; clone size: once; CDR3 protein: ASSLYSNQPQH
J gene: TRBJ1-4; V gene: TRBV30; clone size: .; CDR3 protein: ARGTGQGKLF
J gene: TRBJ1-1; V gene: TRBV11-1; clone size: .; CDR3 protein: ASSRMEQMNTEAF
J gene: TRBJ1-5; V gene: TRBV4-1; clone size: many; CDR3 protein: ASSQDVGRGDNQPQH
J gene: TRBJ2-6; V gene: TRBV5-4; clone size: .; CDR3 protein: ASSSGGSGIAYGANVLT
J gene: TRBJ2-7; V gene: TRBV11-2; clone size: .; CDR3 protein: ASSLTIRTTGEQY
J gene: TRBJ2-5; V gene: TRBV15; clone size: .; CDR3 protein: ATSRGLAVQETQY
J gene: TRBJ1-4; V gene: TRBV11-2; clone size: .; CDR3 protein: ASSYRARNEKLF
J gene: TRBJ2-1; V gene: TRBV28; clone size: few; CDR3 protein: ASSLSSGIVSEQF
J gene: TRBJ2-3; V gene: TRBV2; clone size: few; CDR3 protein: ASSEFVTQY
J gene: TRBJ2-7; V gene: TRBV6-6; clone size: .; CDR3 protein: ASTLKPGQPEQY
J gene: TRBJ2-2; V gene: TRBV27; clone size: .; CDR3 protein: ASSEGLAGVTGELF
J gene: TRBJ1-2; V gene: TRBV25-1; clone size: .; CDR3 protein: ASSESVGQGDYGYT
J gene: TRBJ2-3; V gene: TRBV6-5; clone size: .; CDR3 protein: ASSPGPPDTQY
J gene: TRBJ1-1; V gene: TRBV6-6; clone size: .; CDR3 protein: ATIARQGSTEAF
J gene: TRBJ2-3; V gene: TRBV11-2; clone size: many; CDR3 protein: AGLPSGADTQY
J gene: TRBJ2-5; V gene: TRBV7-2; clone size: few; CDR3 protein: ASSLQAWETQY
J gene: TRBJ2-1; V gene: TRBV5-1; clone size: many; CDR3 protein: ASSTASGSYNEQF
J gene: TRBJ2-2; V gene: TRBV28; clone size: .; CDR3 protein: ASLGRGMSGELF
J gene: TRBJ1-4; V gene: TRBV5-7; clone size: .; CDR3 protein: ASSWDRGGEKLF
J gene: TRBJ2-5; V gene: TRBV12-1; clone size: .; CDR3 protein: ASSFKVGTSGEETQY
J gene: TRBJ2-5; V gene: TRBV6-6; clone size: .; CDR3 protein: ASSFRDRKETQY
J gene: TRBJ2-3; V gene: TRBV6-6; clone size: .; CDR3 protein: ASSGSPGYDTQY
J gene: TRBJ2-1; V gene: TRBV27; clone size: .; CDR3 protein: ASRPQAGVEQF
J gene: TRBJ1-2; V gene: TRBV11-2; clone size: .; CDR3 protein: ASSKTGSYT
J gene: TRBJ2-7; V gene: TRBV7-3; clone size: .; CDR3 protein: ASRRGASIDEQY
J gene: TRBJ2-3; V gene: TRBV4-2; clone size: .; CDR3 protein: ASSRRGAGGSTDTQY
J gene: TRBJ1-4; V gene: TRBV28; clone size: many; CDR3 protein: ASSQGGSTNEKLF
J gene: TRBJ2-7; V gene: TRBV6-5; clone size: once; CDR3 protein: ASGLAGYYEQY
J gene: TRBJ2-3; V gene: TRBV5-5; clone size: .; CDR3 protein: ASSLGVGTDTQY